The next 29 T cell receptor beta chains were all read from a single sample in a study of regulatory T cells in long-lasting Graves disease. Time point denoted: persistent/refractory GD, antithyroid drugs over 5 years with positive TRAb. From RNA extracted from PBMCs, the TCR library was made. Arm-PCR with iRepertoire HTBI primers amplified the CDR3 regions for these TCR beta libraries. One entry per CDR3 protein results from TCRdb running MiXCR on the multiplex PCR reads. The sample lists hundreds of thousands of distinct CDR3 sequences, about 19% seen once, with approximately 31% in the top ten. The sequences come from peripheral blood mononuclear cells (PBMCs), collected when the disease was refractory, from a patient treated with antithyroid drugs. The receptors were gathered from a female donor with Graves disease.

This chain links TRBV20-1 with TRBJ2-1; 7 nucleotides match TRBD1. CDR1 is DFQATT, CDR2 SNEGSKA, per germline (reference sequence). This CDR3 is 14 amino acids long. The V segment lost 6 bases and the J segment 5 bases; nucleotides outside the gene matches: 10. CDR3 nucleotide sequence: TGCAGTGCGCTCCGGGACAGTGAACACAATGAGCAGTTCTTC. It translates to CSALRDSEHNEQFF.

In its sample, this clonotype was seen a few times. The chain joins TRBV18 to TRBJ1-4; D gene unclear. Trimming cost V 6 bases and J 7 bases, with 18 bases left between them. CDR1 and CDR2 (germline): KGHSH, LQKENI. The CDR3 covers 15 residues. CDR3: CASSPIHTGSEKLFF. CDR3 bases: TGTGCCAGCTCGCCTATTCACACCGGGAGTGAAAAACTGTTTTTT.

The chain joins TRBV20-1 to TRBJ2-7; D might be TRBD1 (6 bases). This CDR3 spans 15 amino acids. The germline CDR1 and CDR2 sequences are DFQATT and SNEGSKA (reference sequence). Trimming shortened V by 5 bases and J by 5 bases, and 22 bases separated the two germline ends. The CDR3 region has the DNA TGCAGTGCTTCCTCCCCCGGGACATGGGTCGACGAGCAGTACTTC. It yields the protein CSASSPGTWVDEQYF.

This clonotype was seen only a few times. This chain connects TRBV12-3 or TRBV12-4 to TRBJ2-5, with D tentatively TRBD1 (6 bases). The CDR3 length is 15 residues. Between the trimmed V and J ends, which lost 2 bases and 1 base, there was a span of 11 bases. The CDR3 region has the DNA TGTGCCAGCAGTTTAACCAGAGGGGGCCAAGAGACCCAGTACTTC. It codes for CASSLTRGGQETQYF.

This clonotype was observed a handful of times. The rearrangement joins TRBV4-1 to TRBJ1-4, with a tentative D call TRBD1 (5 bases). Deletions cut 1 base from V and 8 bases from J, with 11 bases between. Germline CDR1 is MGHRA and CDR2 is YSYEKL. The CDR3 extends over 14 amino acids. CDR3 in DNA: TGCGCCAGCAGCCAAGTAGGGGAGGAAGAAAAACTGTTTTTT. This sequence encodes CASSQVGEEEKLFF.

This clonotype has just a few counts. The gene calls are TRBV25-1 and TRBJ1-6; D is undetermined. V was trimmed by 5 bases and J by 7 bases, leaving 15 bases between them. The CDR3 loop spans 15 amino acids. Looked up from germline, CDR1 is MGHDK and CDR2 is SYGVNS. The CDR3, as DNA: TGTGCCAGCAGTCTGAACCTAGGCGGGAATTCACCCCTCCACTTT. Translated, it gives CASSLNLGGNSPLHF.

The rearrangement links TRBV4-1 to TRBJ2-7; 13 bases line up with TRBD2. The CDR3 is 18 amino acids. The germline V gene encodes CDR1 MGHRA and CDR2 YSYEKL. With 3 bases clipped from V and 2 bases from J, the junction kept 10 bases outside the gene matches. The chain's CDR3 is CASSHVPGLAGRTYEQYF. The CDR3 coding sequence is TGCGCCAGCAGCCACGTACCGGGACTAGCGGGAAGAACCTACGAGCAGTACTTC.

This clonotype was detected many times. The CDR3 DNA sequence: TGTGCCAGCAGTTTCGGACCGAATAATGAAAAACTGTTTTTT. It specifies CASSFGPNNEKLFF. The chain combines TRBV28 with TRBJ1-4; D is uncertain. Trimming left V 3 bases short and J 4 bases short, with 9 bases between. Germline-derived CDR1 and CDR2 are MDHEN and SYDVKM. The CDR3 covers 14 residues.

The genes are TRBV20-1 and TRBJ2-5; a possible D gene is TRBD2 (7 bases). Germline V gives CDR1 DFQATT, CDR2 SNEGSKA (reference sequence). This CDR3 region has 17 residues. Between the trimmed V and J ends, which lost 3 bases and 1 base, there was a span of 21 bases. CDR3 nucleotide sequence: TGCAGTGCTAGCCCTCCTGGCGGGGGCCCCACCCAAGAGACCCAGTACTTC. Translation gives CSASPPGGGPTQETQYF.

This clonotype was observed a few times. The V and J genes are TRBV10-3 and TRBJ2-7; the match to TRBD1 covers 7 bases. Germline V gene data show CDR1 as ENHRY and CDR2 as SYGVKD. After removal of 3 bases from V and 4 bases from J, the junction contained 3 bases not matched to a gene. This CDR3 is built from 13 residues. CDR3 loop: CAISDDREYEQYF. For the CDR3, the DNA is TGTGCCATCAGTGATGACAGGGAGTACGAGCAGTACTTC.

A few counts support this clonotype. The chain uses TRBV12-3 or TRBV12-4 and TRBJ2-1; no definite D call. The V gene lost 0 bases and the J gene lost 4 bases, with 13 bases spanning the gap. The CDR3 length is 16 residues. The CDR3 bases are TGTGCCAGCAGTTTAGCGCAGCTTCAACTTTACAATGAGCAGTTCTTC. Protein: CASSLAQLQLYNEQFF.

This chain links TRBV7-2 with TRBJ1-1; D is ambiguous. V lost 5 bases and J 0 bases, leaving 22 bases between the germline ends. The CDR3 spans 18 residues. Germline-derived CDR1 and CDR2 are SGHTA and FQGNSA. CDR3 protein: CASSATRPGRLMNTEAFF. The DNA of the CDR3 is TGTGCCAGCAGCGCCACAAGGCCCGGGCGCCTCATGAACACTGAAGCTTTCTTT.

V and J are TRBV7-2 and TRBJ2-7; a weak D match, TRBD2 (6 bases). Germline loops: CDR1 SGHTA, CDR2 FQGNSA. This CDR3 contains 14 residues. V was pared by 1 base and J by 5 bases, with 12 bases between. CDR3 sequence: CASSLVAGLDEQYF. In DNA, the CDR3 is TGTGCCAGCAGCTTAGTCGCGGGGTTGGACGAGCAGTACTTC.

This clonotype was detected only a few times. The V call is TRBV7-2, the J call TRBJ1-6; D is undetermined. CDR1 and CDR2 (germline): SGHTA, FQGNSA. V dropped 6 bases and J dropped 0 bases, with 12 bases sitting between them. The CDR3 is made up of 16 amino acids. Written as DNA, the CDR3 is TGTGCCAGCAGGGTAGACGGAAGCTCCTATAATTCACCCCTCCACTTT. The encoded protein is CASRVDGSSYNSPLHF.

This clonotype was observed a handful of times. The rearrangement joins TRBV18 to TRBJ1-6, with D unresolved. Trimming removed 1 base at V and 5 bases at J, with 6 bases between. Germline V gene data show CDR1 as KGHSH and CDR2 as LQKENI. This CDR3 region has 14 residues. CDR3 in DNA: TGTGCCAGCTCACCACAGGGAGATAATTCACCCCTCCACTTT. This encodes CASSPQGDNSPLHF.

This clonotype was seen many times. The V and J genes are TRBV27 and TRBJ1-2; D remains unclear. The V end was cut by 4 bases, the J end by 4 bases, with 10 bases between. The CDR3 sequence is 13 residues long. In germline, CDR1 is MNHEY, CDR2 SMNVEV (reference sequence). The CDR3 DNA follows: TGTGCCAGCAGTTCCAGGAGTTTCTATGGCTACACCTTC. It is translated as CASSSRSFYGYTF.

Worth noting for this clonotype: This may come from a read error, since a much larger clone is one base off. The V gene is TRBV4-1, the J gene TRBJ2-7; D is unclear. The CDR3 length is 13 residues. From germline, CDR1 is MGHRA and CDR2 YSYEKL. CDR3 sequence: CASSQPYPYERYF. CDR3 bases: TGCGCCAGCAGCCAACCCTACCCCTACGAGCGGTACTTC.

This clonotype was seen ten or more times. The J gene is TRBJ1-5, the V gene TRBV20-1; TRBD1 agrees at 9 bases. The V and J ends lost 1 base and 8 bases, in that order; junction bases with no gene match: 9. Germline values: CDR1 DFQATT, CDR2 SNEGSKA (reference sequence). This CDR3 is built from 15 residues. The CDR3 DNA reads as TGCAGTGCTAGAGTGGACAGGGGCATAGGGAAGCCCCAGCATTTT. Its protein is CSARVDRGIGKPQHF.

This clonotype occurred a few times. The chain has TRBV28 and TRBJ2-3; 7 bases agree with TRBD2. V shed 4 bases and J 2 bases; nucleotides not matched to a gene: 3. This CDR3 spans 14 amino acids. From germline, CDR1 is MDHEN and CDR2 SYDVKM. The CDR3 region has the DNA TGTGCCAGCAGTTCTAGCGGTATCACAGATACGCAGTATTTT. Its protein product is CASSSSGITDTQYF.

Ten or more counts support this clonotype. The V call is TRBV6-1, the J call TRBJ1-1, with D unresolved. The CDR3 covers 14 residues. With 6 bases removed from V and 0 bases from J, the gap between germline ends came to 11 bases. Germline values: CDR1 MNHNS, CDR2 SASEGT. The CDR3 DNA is TGTGCCAGCAGCGGGCACAAAATGAACACTGAAGCTTTCTTT. Protein product: CASSGHKMNTEAFF.

This clonotype occurred many times. This chain connects TRBV11-1 to TRBJ2-7; no clear D. There are 15 residues in the CDR3. V was cut by 5 bases and J by 2 bases, with 16 bases left in between. CDR1 is SGHAT and CDR2 is FQDESV in the germline V gene (reference sequence). As DNA, the CDR3 is TGTGCCAGCAGCCAGGCCCGACCAGCCACCTACGAGCAGTACTTC. This encodes CASSQARPATYEQYF.

The rearrangement uses TRBV7-8 and TRBJ1-3, with TRBD1 identical over 7 bases. This CDR3 is 17 amino acids long. With 6 bases clipped from V and 2 bases from J, the junction kept 13 bases outside the gene matches. The germline gives CDR1 SGHVS, CDR2 FQNEAQ. The CDR3 DNA sequence: TGTGCCAGCAGTTCCAATTCCAGGGGGTTGGCTGGAAACACCATATATTTT. Protein product: CASSSNSRGLAGNTIYF.

This clonotype showed up many times. The CDR3 DNA follows: TGTGCCAGTAGTGCTCCCCCCGGATTAAAAGGTGGGGCCAACGTCCTGACTTTC. Encoded protein: CASSAPPGLKGGANVLTF. The rearrangement links TRBV19 to TRBJ2-6; no clear D gene. The CDR3 runs to 18 residues. CDR1 is LNHDA and CDR2 is SQIVND in the germline V gene (reference sequence). V was cut by 5 bases and J by 3 bases, with 20 bases left in between.

This clonotype was observed at least ten times. The chain employs TRBV3-1 and TRBJ1-4, with D maybe TRBD1 (6 bases). CDR1 and CDR2 (germline): LGHDT, YNNKEL (reference sequence). CDR3 length equals 14 residues. V lost 1 base to trimming and J lost 7 bases, with 10 bases between them. The CDR3 nucleotides read TGTGCCAGCAGCCAAGGGACAGCAATTGAAAAACTGTTTTTT. Its protein product is CASSQGTAIEKLFF. Full variable domain (outside the CDR3, taken from reference TRBV3-1 and TRBJ1-4): DTAVSQTPKYLVTQMGNDKSIKCEQNLGHDTMYWYKQDSKKFLKIMFSYNNKELIINETVPNRFSPKSPDKAHLNLHINSLELGDSAVYFCASSQGTAIEKLFFGSGTQLSVL.

This clonotype was seen repeatedly, ten times or more. V is TRBV29-1 and J is TRBJ2-7; 7 bases are a match to TRBD2. V was clipped by 3 bases and J by 1 base; unmatched bases: 12. CDR1 SQVTM and CDR2 ANQGSEA come from the germline V gene. The CDR3 consists of 16 residues. The CDR3 sequence is CSVEGERGGPSYEQYF. CDR3 DNA sequence: TGCAGCGTTGAGGGGGAGCGGGGAGGTCCTTCCTACGAGCAGTACTTC.

The chain employs TRBV11-2 and TRBJ2-7; possible D gene TRBD2, 5 bases. Trimming left V 0 bases short and J 9 bases short, with 12 bases between. The germline gives CDR1 SGHAT, CDR2 FQNNGV. This CDR3 spans 13 amino acids. In nucleotides, the CDR3 is TGTGCCAGCAGCTTAGATAGTGAGGGAAGGCAGTACTTC. Its protein product is CASSLDSEGRQYF.

This clonotype showed up just a few times. This chain joins TRBV7-8 and TRBJ1-1; no clear D gene. V lost 5 bases, J lost 2 bases, and 12 bases lay in between. The germline V gene has CDR1 SGHVS and CDR2 FQNEAQ. This CDR3 is built from 14 residues. The CDR3 DNA reads as TGTGCCAGCAGCGCCTCACTGGTTAACACTGAAGCTTTCTTT. It yields the protein CASSASLVNTEAFF.

This clonotype was detected many times. The V call is TRBV12-3 or TRBV12-4, the J call TRBJ2-7, with 9 bases lining up with TRBD2. This CDR3 has 14 amino acids. The junction had 2 bases not matched to a gene; V was cut back by 3 bases and J by 2 bases. CDR3 sequence (DNA): TGTGCCAGCAGTTTTAGCGGGAGCGCCTACGAGCAGTACTTC. Translating gives CASSFSGSAYEQYF.

The genes are TRBV2 and TRBJ2-7; 8 bases are a match to TRBD1. The ends lost 7 bases at V and 3 bases at J; junction bases unmatched: 5. CDR1 is SNHLY and CDR2 is FYNNEI in the germline V gene. The CDR3 contains 13 residues. The DNA for the CDR3 is TGTGCCAGCACCGGACAGGGAGGCTACGAGCAGTACTTC. Translated, it gives CASTGQGGYEQYF.